Listed below are T cell receptor beta chains from one sample, sequenced in a study of siplizumab effects on memory and regulatory T cells. Produced via immunoSEQ multiplex PCR; TCRdb's table is partial and in-frame only. The repertoire holds about 87,000 clones, with approximately 90% as singletons. Sequenced material: CD4+ T cells sorted from blood. The source is a human donor in good health. CDR3s include the opening cysteine and the closing phenylalanine or tryptophan. The D gene is left open where the match is weak. Part of the rows lack a size; the others show once, few, many or a class for expanded clones.

cdr3_length	v_call	clone_size	d_call	j_call	cdr3_nt	cdr3_aa
14	TRBV5-1	once	-	TRBJ1-1	TGCGCCAGCAGCCTGAGGAGCGCTCTGACTGAAGCTTTCTTT	CASSLRSALTEAFF
15	TRBV4-3	-	TRBD2	TRBJ2-7	TGCGCCAGCAGCGAGCTAGCGGGAGGAATAGGAAGGCAGTACTTC	CASSELAGGIGRQYF
13	TRBV7-8	-	-	TRBJ1-5	TGTGCCAGCAGCTTTGGGGGCAATCAGCCCCAGCATTTT	CASSFGGNQPQHF
15	TRBV6-5	-	-	TRBJ1-1	TGTGCCAGCAGTCCCGGTAGGTCATATGACACTGAAGCTTTCTTT	CASSPGRSYDTEAFF
14	TRBV4-3	-	-	TRBJ2-1	TGCGCCAGCAGCCAAGATCGGGGGCCCCGGGAGCAGTTCTTC	CASSQDRGPREQFF
17	TRBV30	-	TRBD1	TRBJ2-4	TGTGCCTGGAGCACGGGACAGGGGTTGCACCGTCGAAACATTCAGTACTTC	CAWSTGQGLHRRNIQYF
15	TRBV25-1	-	TRBD1	TRBJ1-4	TGTGCCAGCAGTGAATCCGGGACAGGGGTCGAAAAACTGTTTTTT	CASSESGTGVEKLFF
15	TRBV19	-	-	TRBJ1-5	TGTGCCAGTAGTCGCCGGGACGGACTTTTTCAGCCCCAGCATTTT	CASSRRDGLFQPQHF
17	TRBV5-4	-	-	TRBJ2-6	TGTGCCAGCAGCTTCGCTTCCAGGGGCTCTGGGGCCAACGTCCTGACTTTC	CASSFASRGSGANVLTF
13	TRBV6-1	-	TRBD2	TRBJ2-7	TGTGCCAGCAGACTAGCGGGACGGTACGAGCAGTACTTC	CASRLAGRYEQYF
16	TRBV7-6	-	TRBD1	TRBJ2-5	TGTGCCAGCAGCTTTGGCGTGACAGGGTACCAAGAGACCCAGTACTTC	CASSFGVTGYQETQYF
14	TRBV19	-	TRBD2	TRBJ2-1	TGTGCCACCCTAGCGGGAGAAACCTACAATGAGCAGTTCTTC	CATLAGETYNEQFF
18	TRBV4-1	-	TRBD2	TRBJ2-1	TGCGCCAGCAGCCACAGAAAGTTAGCGGGAGGGCCTCCGAATGAGCAGTTCTTC	CASSHRKLAGGPPNEQFF
15	TRBV11-3	-	TRBD2	TRBJ2-1	TGTGCCAGCATCGCGGGGGGGGAGTCCTACAATGAGCAGTTCTTC	CASIAGGESYNEQFF
12	TRBV28	-	TRBD1	TRBJ1-1	TGTGCCAGCAGGCCTCCGGACAGGGAAGCTTTCTTT	CASRPPDREAFF
13	TRBV7-3	-	-	TRBJ2-3	TGTGCCAGCAGCTCAACCTATCCAGATACGCAGTATTTT	CASSSTYPDTQYF
13	TRBV15	few	-	TRBJ1-1	TGTGCCACCAGCAGCACCCTGAACACTGAAGCTTTCTTT	CATSSTLNTEAFF
14	TRBV30	-	-	TRBJ1-4	TGTGCCTGGGGGGATGGGGGCGCGGGTGAAAAACTGTTTTTT	CAWGDGGAGEKLFF
10	TRBV30	once	-	TRBJ2-7	TGTGCCTGGGCCCGAGGGGAGCAGTACTTC	CAWARGEQYF
11	TRBV2	-	-	TRBJ2-7	TGTGCCAGCACCCCGGGCCACGAGCAGTACTTC	CASTPGHEQYF
17	TRBV11-2	-	TRBD1	TRBJ2-5	TGTGCCAGCAGCCCGCCGGGACAGGGAGCGGGTCGAGAGACCCAGTACTTC	CASSPPGQGAGRETQYF
14	TRBV18	-	-	TRBJ2-7	TGTGCCAGCTCACCAACAGGTTACTCCTACGAGCAGTACTTC	CASSPTGYSYEQYF
16	TRBV5-1	once	-	TRBJ2-7	TGCGCCAGCAGCTTGGGGTTCGGGGGAGTGGCAAACGAGCAGTACTTC	CASSLGFGGVANEQYF
15	TRBV7-2	-	-	TRBJ2-1	TGTGCCAGCAGCTCCGACCACCAACTCTACAATGAGCAGTTCTTC	CASSSDHQLYNEQFF
17	TRBV5-6	-	-	TRBJ2-2	TGTGCCAGCATCCAAATAGGGCAGGGGCCCAACACCGGGGAGCTGTTTTTT	CASIQIGQGPNTGELFF
14	TRBV5-1	-	TRBD2	TRBJ2-3	TGCGCCAGCAGACTAGCGGGAGGGCCAGATACGCAGTATTTT	CASRLAGGPDTQYF
16	TRBV4-3	-	TRBD2	TRBJ2-2	TGCGCCAGCAGCCGATTTCCCGGGACTAGCGGCGGGGAGCTGTTTTTT	CASSRFPGTSGGELFF
13	TRBV7-9	-	-	TRBJ1-3	TGTGCCAGCAGTCAATACTCTGGAAACACCATATATTTT	CASSQYSGNTIYF
13	TRBV6-5	-	-	TRBJ1-5	TGTGCCAGCAAAGCGTATAGCAATCAGCCCCAGCATTTT	CASKAYSNQPQHF
13	TRBV5-1	-	TRBD1	TRBJ1-1	TGCGCCAGCAGGCGGGACAGAGGGACTGAAGCTTTCTTT	CASRRDRGTEAFF
15	TRBV5-1	once	TRBD2	TRBJ2-1	TGCGCCAGCAGCTCAGGACTAGCGGGAGACAATGAGCAGTTCTTC	CASSSGLAGDNEQFF
15	TRBV4-1	-	-	TRBJ1-2	TGCGCCAGCAGCCAAGGCAGGGGTTGGCGCTATGGCTACACCTTC	CASSQGRGWRYGYTF
16	TRBV19	-	-	TRBJ2-3	TGTGCCAGTACCACTAGGGGAAGAGGCTCCACAGATACGCAGTATTTT	CASTTRGRGSTDTQYF
14	TRBV5-6	-	-	TRBJ2-1	TGTGCCAGCAGGGCCCTTCACGACTCAAATGAGCAGTTCTTC	CASRALHDSNEQFF
14	TRBV19	-	-	TRBJ2-1	TGTGCCAGTAGTATCGCGAAGGGAAACAATGAGCAGTTCTTC	CASSIAKGNNEQFF
15	TRBV19	-	TRBD1	TRBJ1-5	TGTGCCAGTAGTGTGGGACAGAGAAGCAATCAGCCCCAGCATTTT	CASSVGQRSNQPQHF
13	TRBV9	-	-	TRBJ2-3	TGTGCCAGCATGAAGGGAGGCGGAGATACGCAGTATTTT	CASMKGGGDTQYF
15	TRBV27	-	TRBD2	TRBJ2-7	TGTGCCAGCAGTCCACCTAGCGGGGGGTCCTACGAGCAGTACTTC	CASSPPSGGSYEQYF
12	TRBV4-1	-	TRBD2	TRBJ2-1	TGCGCCAGCAGGCGGGAGTCCGGTGAGCAGTTCTTC	CASRRESGEQFF
15	TRBV12-5	-	TRBD1	TRBJ2-2	TGTGCTAGTGGTTTGATTCAGGGGGCGCCCGGGGAGCTGTTTTTT	CASGLIQGAPGELFF
14	TRBV30	many	TRBD1	TRBJ2-3	TGTGCCTGTACGACAGGGGCGCGCACAGATACGCAGTATTTT	CACTTGARTDTQYF
15	TRBV6-5	-	TRBD2	TRBJ2-1	TGTGCCAGCAGATTAGGGACTAGCTTCTACAATGAGCAGTTCTTC	CASRLGTSFYNEQFF
13	TRBV11-2	-	-	TRBJ1-1	TGTGCCAGCAGCTTAAAGCTCAACACTGAAGCTTTCTTT	CASSLKLNTEAFF
14	TRBV29-1	-	TRBD2	TRBJ2-7	TGCAGCGTCGCCGGGACTACCGACTCCTACGAGCAGTACTTC	CSVAGTTDSYEQYF
16	TRBV12-5	-	-	TRBJ2-1	TGTGCTAGTGGTAAACCGGGACACAGCTCCTACAATGAGCAGTTCTTC	CASGKPGHSSYNEQFF
15	TRBV7-8	-	-	TRBJ2-6	TGTGCCAGCAGCCCTCGGGGGGCCGGGGCCAACGTCCTGACTTTC	CASSPRGAGANVLTF
16	TRBV19	-	-	TRBJ2-1	TGTGCCAGTAGTATAACCGGCCGGCCCCGCTACAGTGAGCAGTTCTTC	CASSITGRPRYSEQFF
14	TRBV15	-	-	TRBJ2-7	TGTGCCACCAGCAGAGAGGCTGATTCCTACGAGCAGTACTTC	CATSREADSYEQYF
14	TRBV19	-	-	TRBJ1-5	TGTGCCAGTAGTAGAAGGGGCAGCAATCAGCCCCAGCATTTT	CASSRRGSNQPQHF
16	TRBV5-6	-	-	TRBJ1-3	TGTGCCAGCAGCTTTTATAACCTCCTTTCTGGAAACACCATATATTTT	CASSFYNLLSGNTIYF
13	TRBV28	-	-	TRBJ1-1	TGTGCCAGCTCCGTGGGGGCAGACACTGAAGCTTTCTTT	CASSVGADTEAFF
18	TRBV21-1	-	-	TRBJ2-4	TGTGCCAGCAGCAATCCCGGACTAGCGGGCCTAGCCAAAAACATTCAGTACTTC	CASSNPGLAGLAKNIQYF
16	TRBV7-9	-	TRBD2	TRBJ2-5	TGTGCCAGCAGCTTAGTGGCTAGCGGGAGCGACGAGACCCAGTACTTC	CASSLVASGSDETQYF
11	TRBV20-1	-	-	TRBJ2-3	TGCAGTGCTCCGGCTAGGGGCACGCAGTATTTT	CSAPARGTQYF
11	TRBV28	-	-	TRBJ2-3	TGTGCCAGCGGGCCGCCCGATACGCAGTATTTT	CASGPPDTQYF